The 25 T cell receptor beta chains reported below all come from one sample, sequenced in a study of T cells in localized non-small cell lung cancer. Data came from immunoSEQ multiplex PCR; TCRdb stores just in-frame clones and leaves some out. The sample holds fewer than 35,000 clones, roughly 90% seen once. Source: peripheral blood, taken before any cancer treatment. Source of these receptors: a man between 40 and 69 years old with stage I lung adenocarcinoma.

The count of this clone is one. The chain combines TRBV2 with TRBJ2-6, with D tentatively TRBD1 (5 bases). Per germline, CDR1 SNHLY and CDR2 FYNNEI. The CDR3 consists of 16 residues. The ends were cut back, 6 bases at V and 0 bases at J, with 12 bases in the middle. The DNA of the CDR3 is TGTGCCAGCAGGGACAACAAAAACTCTGGGGCCAACGTCCTGACTTTC. It yields the protein CASRDNKNSGANVLTF.

The chain combines TRBV19 with TRBJ1-5; D unresolved. CDR3 size: 12 residues. CDR1 is LNHDA and CDR2 is SQIVND in the germline V gene (reference sequence). Trimming took 6 bases from V and 5 from J, leaving 8 bases between them. CDR3 nucleotides: TGTGCCAGTAGCCTAGGACATCAGCCCCAGCATTTT. Translated, it gives CASSLGHQPQHF.

The V call is TRBV10-3, the J call TRBJ1-1, with D perhaps TRBD1 (6 bases). Trimming took off 10 bases at V and 6 bases at J, with 15 bases between the two ends. Germline V gives CDR1 ENHRY, CDR2 SYGVKD. This CDR3 has 12 residues. The DNA of the CDR3 is TGTGCCACGTGGACGGGGGGCGCTGAAGCTTTCTTT. Translated, it gives CATWTGGAEAFF.

The chain couples TRBV4-2 to TRBJ2-7, with D perhaps TRBD1 (6 bases). Per germline, CDR1 LGHNA and CDR2 YNFKEQ. CDR3 length equals 16 residues. Trimming took off 0 bases at V and 4 bases at J, with 16 bases between the two ends. The CDR3 DNA sequence: TGTGCCAGCAGCCAAGATGGAGAGGGGGTCCCTTACGAGCAGTACTTC. This gives the protein CASSQDGEGVPYEQYF.

The rearrangement joins TRBV20-1 to TRBJ2-7; D gene uncertain. This CDR3 region has 11 residues. Looked up from germline, CDR1 is DFQATT and CDR2 is SNEGSKA (reference sequence). V lost 2 bases, J lost 6 bases, and 8 bases lay in between. The CDR3 DNA sequence: TGCAGTGCTAGATTCGGGTCCGAGCAGTACTTC. Translation: CSARFGSEQYF.

The chain is built from TRBV7-9 and TRBJ1-2, with TRBD1 matching over 8 bases. The CDR3 totals 15 residues. Trimming removed 4 bases from V and 4 bases from J; junction bases left unmatched: 8. Germline-derived CDR1 and CDR2 are SEHNR and FQNEAQ (reference sequence). In DNA form, the CDR3 reads TGTGCCAGCAGCTCACCGGGACAGGACCTCTATGGCTACACCTTC. This translates into CASSSPGQDLYGYTF.

This chain connects TRBV30 to TRBJ2-5; TRBD1 might be the D (5 bases). In germline, CDR1 is GTSNPN, CDR2 SVGIG (reference sequence). V lost 0 bases and J 6 bases, leaving 14 bases between the germline ends. This CDR3 has 14 residues. The CDR3 nucleotides are TGTGCCTGGAGTGTACAGGATTGGCGCCAGACCCAGTACTTC. Protein: CAWSVQDWRQTQYF.

The chain employs TRBV7-2 and TRBJ1-5; tentatively, D is TRBD1 (6 bases). V was cut by 5 bases and J by 1 base, with 9 bases left in between. CDR3 length: 14 amino acids. CDR1 SGHTA and CDR2 FQGNSA come from the germline V gene. The DNA of the CDR3 is TGTGCCAGCAGCCCGGACAGAAGCAATCAGCCCCAGCATTTT. Protein product: CASSPDRSNQPQHF.

The chain employs TRBV7-6 and TRBJ2-3; 10 nucleotides match TRBD2. Germline V gene sequence: CDR1 SGHVS, CDR2 FNYEAQ. The V segment lost 0 bases and the J segment 6 bases; nucleotides outside the gene matches: 9. The length of the CDR3 is 17 residues. The chain's CDR3 is CASSLASSSGGRDTQYF. CDR3 nucleotides: TGTGCCAGCAGCTTAGCCTCCTCTAGCGGGGGTAGGGATACGCAGTATTTT.

The V call is TRBV14, the J call TRBJ1-2; D is undetermined. V was shortened by 5 bases and J by 8 bases, with 15 bases between the two germline ends. CDR1 and CDR2 (germline): SGHDN, FVKESK. The CDR3 length is 13 residues. The CDR3 DNA is TGTGCCAGCAGCTTGGGGAGAGGGAACGGCTACACCTTC. Protein: CASSLGRGNGYTF.

The J gene is TRBJ1-1, the V gene TRBV7-2, with TRBD1 matching over 7 bases. This CDR3 has 14 residues. Trimming removed 4 bases from V and 1 base from J; junction bases left unmatched: 3. The V gene's germline CDR1 is SGHTA and CDR2 FQGNSA. Written as DNA, the CDR3 is TGTGCCAGCAGCTGGCGGACAGGGAACACTGAAGCTTTCTTT. This translates into CASSWRTGNTEAFF.

The V and J genes are TRBV27 and TRBJ2-7; D perhaps matches TRBD1 (6 bases). This CDR3 has 14 amino acids. Germline V CDR1 and CDR2: MNHEY, SMNVEV (reference sequence). V was cut by 3 bases and J by 6 bases, with 15 bases left in between. CDR3 nucleotides: TGTGCCAGCAGTTTCTTGCAGGGGTCGGGCGAGCAGTACTTC. Its protein is CASSFLQGSGEQYF.

This clone was picked up a small number of times. Different DNA sequences within this sample yield the same CDR3. The rearrangement uses TRBV9 and TRBJ2-7; either TRBD1 or TRBD2 may fit D (5 bases each). This CDR3 region has 14 residues. V lost 0 bases to trimming and J lost 0 bases, with 7 bases between them. In germline, CDR1 is SGDLS, CDR2 YYNGEE. The CDR3 loop is CASSVGGSSYEQYF. For the CDR3, the DNA is TGTGCCAGCAGCGTAGGGGGGAGCTCCTACGAGCAGTACTTC.

This clone was counted between two and nine times. The rearrangement links TRBV2 to TRBJ1-2; 7 nucleotides agree with TRBD1. Trimming at V came to 6 bases and at J to 7 bases, leaving 8 bases not matched to a gene. This CDR3 contains 13 residues. Germline CDR1 reads SNHLY; CDR2 reads FYNNEI. DNA for the CDR3: TGTGCCAGCAGCCTAGGGACAGCGACTGGCTACACCTTC. This translates into CASSLGTATGYTF. The full variable domain, its missing parts supplied by reference TRBV2 and TRBJ1-2, is EPEVTQTPSHQVTQMGQEVILRCVPISNHLYFYWYRQILGQKVEFLVSFYNNEISEKSEIFDDQFSVERPDGSNFTLKIRSTKLEDSAMYFCASSLGTATGYTFGSGTRLTVV.

The chain couples TRBV5-1 to TRBJ1-5; 8 bases match TRBD1. V was pared by 4 bases and J by 4 bases, with 7 bases of the junction left unmatched. The CDR3 consists of 15 residues. CDR1 SGHRS and CDR2 YFSETQ come from the germline V gene. This CDR3 is CASSKGQVGNQPQHF. CDR3 nucleotide sequence: TGCGCCAGCAGCAAGGGACAGGTTGGGAATCAGCCCCAGCATTTT.

The chain is built from TRBV29-1 and TRBJ2-7; TRBD1 might be the D (7 bases). The V end lost 4 bases, the J end lost 2 bases, and 12 bases lay between the germline ends. From germline, CDR1 is SQVTM and CDR2 ANQGSEA. The CDR3 runs to 13 residues. The CDR3 reads CSVGQGGTYEQYF. Written as DNA, the CDR3 is TGCAGCGTTGGACAGGGAGGAACCTACGAGCAGTACTTC.

V gene TRBV9 combines with J gene TRBJ2-7; D may correspond to TRBD1 or TRBD2 (5 bases each). The CDR3 is made up of 15 amino acids. The V end was cut by 3 bases, the J end by 1 base, with 14 bases between. The germline CDR1 and CDR2 sequences are SGDLS and YYNGEE. CDR3 DNA: TGTGCCAGCAGCGGGGGGTTTGATGAATCCTACGAGCAGTACTTC. This translates into CASSGGFDESYEQYF.

V and J are TRBV11-2 and TRBJ1-2, with a weak D call TRBD1 (6 bases). CDR3 length: 13 residues. V dropped 5 bases and J dropped 4 bases, with 11 bases sitting between them. CDR1 is SGHAT and CDR2 is FQNNGV in the germline V gene. CDR3 sequence: CASSPTGIYGYTF. The CDR3 DNA is TGTGCCAGCAGCCCTACAGGGATCTATGGCTACACCTTC.

This clone has a single count. In DNA, the CDR3 is TGTGCCAGCAGCTTGGTTCCGGGAGTTGGGGCCGGGACTGAAGCTTTCTTT. The encoded protein is CASSLVPGVGAGTEAFF. This chain connects TRBV5-5 to TRBJ1-1; D might be TRBD1 (5 bases). The CDR3 contains 17 residues. With 0 bases removed from V and 5 bases from J, the gap between germline ends came to 20 bases. The V gene's germline CDR1 is SGHKS and CDR2 YYEKEE (reference sequence).

The chain carries TRBV10-3 and TRBJ1-5, with TRBD1 matching over 7 bases. This CDR3 spans 18 amino acids. The trim removed 3 bases at V and 5 bases at J, leaving 16 bases unmatched. Germline loops: CDR1 ENHRY, CDR2 SYGVKD. The CDR3 loop reads CAISDRQGDSNRDQPQHF. CDR3 coding DNA: TGTGCCATCAGTGACCGACAGGGCGATTCTAATCGGGATCAGCCCCAGCATTTT.

The rearrangement joins TRBV27 to TRBJ2-1; TRBD2 might be the D (7 bases). There are 17 residues in the CDR3. V was clipped by 6 bases and J by 0 bases, with 18 bases between them. From germline, CDR1 is MNHEY and CDR2 SMNVEV (reference sequence). The DNA for the CDR3 is TGTGCCAGCAGAGGGGGGGCAGTTGGCAACTCCTACAATGAGCAGTTCTTC. It translates to CASRGGAVGNSYNEQFF.

As DNA, the CDR3 is TGCGCCAGCAGCTTGGGACTGGAAACAGATACGCAGTATTTT. It is translated as CASSLGLETDTQYF. The V gene is TRBV5-1, the J gene TRBJ2-3; D unresolved. Trimming shortened V by 0 bases and J by 3 bases, and 8 bases separated the two germline ends. In germline, CDR1 is SGHRS, CDR2 YFSETQ. The CDR3 extends over 14 amino acids.

This clone was picked up a small number of times. The chain couples TRBV9 to TRBJ2-7; D might be TRBD1 or TRBD2, each matching 5 bases. The CDR3 contains 14 residues. The V end lost 4 bases, the J end lost 3 bases, and 14 bases lay between the germline ends. Germline assignment: CDR1 SGDLS and CDR2 YYNGEE. CDR3 DNA: TGTGCCAGCAGCCCGGCCCAGAGGGGCTACGAGCAGTACTTC. It codes for CASSPAQRGYEQYF.

The chain employs TRBV23-1 and TRBJ1-6, with a possible D match to TRBD1 (6 bases). TRBV23-1 qualifies as an ORF whose function is uncertain. The CDR3 covers 17 residues. Trimming pared 2 bases from V and 7 bases from J, leaving 18 bases between. The CDR3 region is CASSQPLRGPENSPLHF. The CDR3 nucleotides are TGCGCCAGCAGTCAACCTCTCAGGGGTCCGGAAAATTCACCCCTCCACTTT.

In its sample, this clone ranks as medium-sized. The V and J genes are TRBV5-4 and TRBJ1-1; D not certain. In germline, CDR1 is SGHNT, CDR2 YYREEE (reference sequence). V lost 2 bases and J lost 1, with 15 bases in between. The CDR3 runs 16 residues. The CDR3 DNA follows: TGTGCCAGCAGCTTTAGCACTTCTCCCTGGAACACTGAAGCTTTCTTT. Translation gives CASSFSTSPWNTEAFF.